This T cell receptor beta chain derives from a study of Ad26.COV2.S vaccination and SARS-CoV-2 variants. At the level of the study: The donor was enrolled in the Ad26.COV2.S arm of the COV1001 trial.

Clones were sequenced by immunoSEQ multiplex PCR, and TCRdb holds only the in-frame ones, with some missing. This table has 300,000 to 400,000 clones, around 84% appearing once. Study results and caveats: Recipients of vaccine and of placebo showed similar breadth of their non-spike TCR repertoires. Among vaccine recipients, spike-specific TCR breadth exceeded that of placebo recipients.

The treatment denotes: around 19 received Ad26.COV2.S at low or high dose, single or two shots; about 5 received placebo; per-sample allocation not given. Material that was analyzed had been drawn on day 63 after the first vaccine or placebo injection. At a Boston site, the person donating was an adult of 18-55 years. This clone was seen only once. What it recognizes is unknown. Germline V lookup: CDR1 SEHNR, CDR2 FQNEAQ (reference sequence). The CDR3 length is 14 residues. V dropped 1 base and J dropped 5; count of bases not matched to a gene: 4. This clonotype originated in a person between 18 and 60 years old who received the Ad26.COV2.S COVID-19 vaccine or a placebo. The chain employs TRBV7-9 and TRBJ2-5; the match to TRBD2 covers 7 bases. Source: peripheral blood, taken in a trial of Ad26.COV2.S vaccine versus placebo. As DNA, the CDR3 is TGTGCCAGCAGCTTAGGGGAGGGCTGGGAGACCCAGTACTTC. This codes for CASSLGEGWETQYF.